This is a list of T cell receptor beta chains from one sample in a study of CD8 T cells in Susac syndrome. MiXCR, run by TCRdb on the immunoSEQ multiplex PCR reads, gives a single entry per CDR3 protein. The sample holds some 120,000 distinct CDR3 sequences, 85% to 95% seen once. The specimen was CD8+ T cells from PBMCs. The receptors here all came from a human donor with multiple sclerosis. CDR3s include the opening cysteine and the closing phenylalanine or tryptophan. A D gene is named only where the DNA matches it firmly. Part of the rows lack a size; the others show once, few, many or a class for expanded clones.

J gene	clone size	V gene	D gene	CDR3 protein	CDR3 DNA
TRBJ2-1	-	TRBV12-3/TRBV12-4	-	CASSRPGGGYNEQFF	TGTGCCAGCAGTCGCCCGGGGGGCGGGTACAATGAGCAGTTCTTC
TRBJ2-1	-	TRBV27	-	CASSVDRSVYNEQFF	TGTGCCAGCAGTGTCGACAGGAGCGTTTACAATGAGCAGTTCTTC
TRBJ1-1	-	TRBV13	-	CASTVGRSGTEAFF	TGTGCCAGCACCGTCGGCCGCTCGGGCACTGAAGCTTTCTTT
TRBJ2-5	-	TRBV10-2	TRBD2	CASSENGGGGLQETQYF	TGCGCCAGCAGTGAGAACGGAGGCGGGGGGCTCCAAGAGACCCAGTACTTC
TRBJ1-1	-	TRBV5-4	-	CANSSFPVRGGVSTEAFF	TGTGCCAACAGCAGCTTTCCGGTTCGGGGCGGAGTGTCCACTGAAGCTTTCTTT
TRBJ2-3	-	TRBV7-3	-	CASSPRGGTDTQYF	TGTGCCAGCAGCCCTCGGGGCGGGACAGATACGCAGTATTTT
TRBJ2-7	once	TRBV20-1	TRBD2	CSGTSGKAYEQYF	TGCAGTGGAACTAGCGGTAAAGCCTACGAGCAGTACTTC
TRBJ2-7	-	TRBV12-3/TRBV12-4	-	CASSFGISYEQYF	TGTGCCAGCAGTTTTGGGATCTCCTACGAGCAGTACTTC
TRBJ2-5	-	TRBV5-1	-	CASRYEEPSLEETQYF	TGCGCCAGCAGGTATGAGGAACCCTCTTTAGAAGAGACCCAGTACTTC
TRBJ2-7	-	TRBV10-2	-	CASRETPQSYEQYF	TGCGCCAGCAGGGAGACTCCCCAATCCTACGAGCAGTACTTC
TRBJ2-5	-	TRBV9	-	CASSVDGGRSETQYF	TGTGCCAGCAGCGTAGATGGGGGGCGATCGGAGACCCAGTACTTC
TRBJ1-1	-	TRBV6-5	-	CASIGGGGYTEAFF	TGTGCCAGCATAGGTGGGGGGGGGTACACTGAAGCTTTCTTT
TRBJ2-4	-	TRBV29-1	-	CSVGLKNIQYF	TGCAGCGTTGGCCTTAAAAACATTCAGTACTTC
TRBJ2-3	-	TRBV9	-	CASSASGTLFLAQYF	TGTGCCAGCAGCGCGTCCGGGACTCTTTTCTTAGCGCAGTATTTT
TRBJ2-3	-	TRBV28	-	CASSLPTGRGTDTQYF	TGTGCCAGCAGCTTACCCACAGGGCGCGGGACAGATACGCAGTATTTT
TRBJ2-1	-	TRBV4-1	TRBD2	CASSLRLAGTGEQFF	TGCGCCAGCAGCCTCAGACTAGCGGGAACCGGTGAGCAGTTCTTC
TRBJ1-1	-	TRBV9	-	CASSVVPAREAFF	TGTGCCAGCAGCGTAGTGCCAGCCCGCGAAGCTTTCTTT
TRBJ2-4	-	TRBV7-6	TRBD1	CASSRDRGRQNIQYF	TGTGCCAGCAGCCGGGACAGGGGCCGGCAAAACATTCAGTACTTC
TRBJ1-6	-	TRBV9	-	CASSADRENSPLHF	TGTGCCAGCAGCGCGGACAGAGAAAATTCACCCCTCCACTTT
TRBJ2-1	few	TRBV24-1	-	CATSDFPSAPVNEQFF	TGTGCCACCAGTGATTTCCCAAGCGCCCCGGTCAATGAGCAGTTCTTC
TRBJ1-1	-	TRBV9	TRBD1	CASSVEAGGNTEAFF	TGTGCCAGCAGCGTAGAGGCAGGGGGCAACACTGAAGCTTTCTTT
TRBJ1-2	-	TRBV29-1	TRBD1	CSVGGQGAYGYTF	TGCAGCGTTGGGGGACAGGGGGCGTATGGCTACACCTTC
TRBJ2-2	few	TRBV7-2	-	CASSSSALTSSGELFF	TGTGCCAGCAGCTCGTCCGCCCTGACTAGTTCCGGGGAGCTGTTTTTT
TRBJ2-5	-	TRBV27	-	CASSPLPVELAGETQYF	TGTGCCAGCAGTCCCCTCCCCGTTGAGTTGGCGGGAGAGACCCAGTACTTC
TRBJ1-2	-	TRBV29-1	TRBD1	CSVEGGQVDYGYTF	TGCAGCGTTGAAGGGGGACAGGTCGACTATGGCTACACCTTC
TRBJ1-5	-	TRBV15	TRBD1	CATSSDRTGTGEPQHF	TGTGCCACCAGCAGCGATAGGACAGGAACTGGGGAGCCCCAGCATTTT
TRBJ1-1	once	TRBV7-9	-	CASSSQRRDLEAFF	TGTGCCAGCAGCTCTCAACGCCGGGACCTTGAAGCTTTCTTT
TRBJ2-5	-	TRBV13	-	CASSYPTEQETQYF	TGTGCCAGCAGCTACCCGACAGAACAAGAGACCCAGTACTTC